Listed below are T cell receptor beta chains from one sample, sequenced in a study of T-cell reconstitution after alpha-beta-depleted transplantation in children. A single record per CDR3 protein comes from TCRdb applying MiXCR to the PCR reads. The profile shows approximately 240,000 distinct CDR3 sequences, 7.5% to 10% of them singletons. Sequenced material: PBMCs from the stem cell graft donor, taken from the stem cell graft. The receptors come from a human donor who donated a stem cell graft to a child with SCID. Each CDR3 is given with its conserved first and last residue. The D gene is left open where the match is weak. The size of a clone is reported for some rows only, either as once, few or many, or as a class for expanded clones.

d_gene: TRBD1
j_gene: TRBJ2-5
abundance: many
v_gene: TRBV20-1
CDR3nt: TGCAGTGCTAGAGAACTTGAGTCCGAGACAGGGTTTGTTGGAACCCAGTACTTC
CDR3aa: CSARELESETGFVGTQYF

d_gene: .
j_gene: TRBJ1-2
abundance: once
v_gene: TRBV2
CDR3nt: TGTGCCAGCAGTGAGAAGGCCGGTGGGAACACCTTC
CDR3aa: CASSEKAGGNTF

d_gene: .
j_gene: TRBJ1-2
abundance: many
v_gene: TRBV20-1
CDR3nt: TGCAGTGCCCAGCCTCTAAGCCTAGACAGACCCTACTTGGATGGCTACACCTTC
CDR3aa: CSAQPLSLDRPYLDGYTF

d_gene: .
j_gene: TRBJ2-7
abundance: many
v_gene: TRBV25-1
CDR3nt: TGTGCCAGCAGTCGGGATTCGTACCCCTACGAGCAGTACTTC
CDR3aa: CASSRDSYPYEQYF

d_gene: TRBD1
j_gene: TRBJ2-7
abundance: many
v_gene: TRBV28
CDR3nt: TGTGCCAGCAGGATGACAGGGTCGGGAGAGCAGTACTTC
CDR3aa: CASRMTGSGEQYF

d_gene: TRBD1
j_gene: TRBJ1-6
abundance: many
v_gene: TRBV20-1
CDR3nt: TGCAGTGCTAGGACAGGGGGCCTTAGGGCCTATAATTCACCCCTCCACTTT
CDR3aa: CSARTGGLRAYNSPLHF

d_gene: TRBD1
j_gene: TRBJ2-7
abundance: .
v_gene: TRBV29-1
CDR3nt: TGCAGCGTTGAAGGAGGCCAGGGGGCGACCGAGCAGTACTTC
CDR3aa: CSVEGGQGATEQYF

d_gene: .
j_gene: TRBJ1-2
abundance: many
v_gene: TRBV7-3
CDR3nt: TGTGCCAGCAGCTTAAGTCCGGGCCCTTCGACTATGGGGTACACCTTC
CDR3aa: CASSLSPGPSTMGYTF

d_gene: .
j_gene: TRBJ1-5
abundance: many
v_gene: TRBV30
CDR3nt: TGTGCCTGGAGTCCTACAGGATTTTCGGGGTTTAGCAATCAGCCCCAGCATTTT
CDR3aa: CAWSPTGFSGFSNQPQHF

d_gene: .
j_gene: TRBJ1-6
abundance: many
v_gene: TRBV12-3/TRBV12-4
CDR3nt: TGTGCCAGCAGACCTGAGACCGGGACGTTCGGTTCACCCCTCCACTTT
CDR3aa: CASRPETGTFGSPLHF

d_gene: .
j_gene: TRBJ2-1
abundance: few
v_gene: TRBV5-1
CDR3nt: TGCGCCAGCAGCTTAGGGGGGTGGAGTGAGCAGTTCTTC
CDR3aa: CASSLGGWSEQFF

d_gene: TRBD2
j_gene: TRBJ2-1
abundance: many
v_gene: TRBV20-1
CDR3nt: TGCAGTGCTAGCCGCGGACTAGCCTTGTACAATGAGCAGTTCTTC
CDR3aa: CSASRGLALYNEQFF

d_gene: TRBD2
j_gene: TRBJ2-3
abundance: many
v_gene: TRBV5-1
CDR3nt: TGCGCCAGCAGCCGGACTAGCGGGCGAACAGATACGCAGTATTTT
CDR3aa: CASSRTSGRTDTQYF

d_gene: .
j_gene: TRBJ2-3
abundance: many
v_gene: TRBV5-1
CDR3nt: TGCGCCAGCAGCTTTATAGGAGGGCCCGGTGATACGCAGTATTTT
CDR3aa: CASSFIGGPGDTQYF

d_gene: TRBD1
j_gene: TRBJ1-5
abundance: .
v_gene: TRBV30
CDR3nt: TGTGCCTGGAGTGTCCGTCGAACAGGGGGCGAACAGCCCCAGCATTTT
CDR3aa: CAWSVRRTGGEQPQHF

d_gene: .
j_gene: TRBJ1-6
abundance: few
v_gene: TRBV20-1
CDR3nt: TGCAGTGCTAGACAAGGGGGAAAGGATTCACCCCTCCACTTT
CDR3aa: CSARQGGKDSPLHF

d_gene: .
j_gene: TRBJ2-2
abundance: few
v_gene: TRBV20-1
CDR3nt: TGCAGTGCTAGTCCAGGACTGAACACCGGGGAGCTGTTTTTT
CDR3aa: CSASPGLNTGELFF

d_gene: TRBD2
j_gene: TRBJ2-1
abundance: many
v_gene: TRBV7-8
CDR3nt: TGTGCCAGCAGGGCCCGGACTAGGAACAATGAGCAGTTCTTC
CDR3aa: CASRARTRNNEQFF

d_gene: .
j_gene: TRBJ2-2
abundance: many
v_gene: TRBV12-3/TRBV12-4
CDR3nt: TGTGCCAGCAGTTTCTGGGGCGCCGGGGAGCTGTTTTTT
CDR3aa: CASSFWGAGELFF

d_gene: .
j_gene: TRBJ1-1
abundance: many
v_gene: TRBV20-1
CDR3nt: TGCAGTGCCCCGAGGCTGGGGGGCGTCACTGAAGCTTTCTTT
CDR3aa: CSAPRLGGVTEAFF

d_gene: .
j_gene: TRBJ2-1
abundance: many
v_gene: TRBV4-1
CDR3nt: TGCGCCAGCAGCCATTATTGGTCTCTGGCGGGGGCCGATTTTGAGCAGTTCTTC
CDR3aa: CASSHYWSLAGADFEQFF

d_gene: .
j_gene: TRBJ1-1
abundance: many
v_gene: TRBV11-2
CDR3nt: TGTGCCAGCAGCTTAGATTGGCAGAGCACTGAAGCTTTCTTT
CDR3aa: CASSLDWQSTEAFF

d_gene: .
j_gene: TRBJ1-2
abundance: many
v_gene: TRBV12-3/TRBV12-4
CDR3nt: TGTGCCAGCAGTTTAAGAAGTATCTATGGCTACACCTTC
CDR3aa: CASSLRSIYGYTF

d_gene: .
j_gene: TRBJ1-1
abundance: many
v_gene: TRBV7-3
CDR3nt: TGTGCCAGCAGCTTCTACCCTAGAGATCGGAGGGATGGCACTGAAGCTTTCTTT
CDR3aa: CASSFYPRDRRDGTEAFF

d_gene: TRBD2
j_gene: TRBJ2-1
abundance: many
v_gene: TRBV20-1
CDR3nt: TGCGCCGCTGAGCGGGGGCGGCTTAATGAGCAGTTCTTC
CDR3aa: CAAERGRLNEQFF

d_gene: .
j_gene: TRBJ1-1
abundance: many
v_gene: TRBV12-3/TRBV12-4
CDR3nt: TGTGCCAGCAGTTTCTTTCCGAACACTGAAGCTTTCTTT
CDR3aa: CASSFFPNTEAFF

d_gene: TRBD1
j_gene: TRBJ2-3
abundance: many
v_gene: TRBV5-1
CDR3nt: TGCGCCAGCAGCGTGACAGGGGATTTCACAGATACGCAGTATTTT
CDR3aa: CASSVTGDFTDTQYF

d_gene: .
j_gene: TRBJ1-1
abundance: many
v_gene: TRBV27
CDR3nt: TGTGCCAGCAGTTTGGGGCGGAAGAACACTGAAGCTTTCTTT
CDR3aa: CASSLGRKNTEAFF

d_gene: .
j_gene: TRBJ1-1
abundance: many
v_gene: TRBV7-9
CDR3nt: TGTGCCAGCAGCTTAGGCAGCCTCCCGACCCAGAACACTGAAGCTTTCTTT
CDR3aa: CASSLGSLPTQNTEAFF

d_gene: TRBD2
j_gene: TRBJ2-1
abundance: many
v_gene: TRBV7-9
CDR3nt: TGTGCCAGCAGTAGCGGGGACTACAATGAGCAGTTCTTC
CDR3aa: CASSSGDYNEQFF

d_gene: .
j_gene: TRBJ2-5
abundance: many
v_gene: TRBV4-3
CDR3nt: TGCGCCAGCAGCCAGCCGGGACTTTTAATCCAAGAGACCCAGTACTTC
CDR3aa: CASSQPGLLIQETQYF

d_gene: TRBD1
j_gene: TRBJ1-2
abundance: .
v_gene: TRBV28
CDR3nt: TGTGCCAGCAGTTTAACGGGACAGAACTATGGCTACACCTTC
CDR3aa: CASSLTGQNYGYTF

d_gene: TRBD2
j_gene: TRBJ2-5
abundance: many
v_gene: TRBV5-1
CDR3nt: TGCGCCAGCAGCTCGGGACTAGCGGAGAAAGAGACCCAGTACTTC
CDR3aa: CASSSGLAEKETQYF

d_gene: .
j_gene: TRBJ2-1
abundance: many
v_gene: TRBV20-1
CDR3nt: TGCAGTGCTCTGGGGGACCCTAGCTCCTACAATGAGCAGTTCTTC
CDR3aa: CSALGDPSSYNEQFF

d_gene: TRBD2
j_gene: TRBJ2-1
abundance: many
v_gene: TRBV15
CDR3nt: TGTGCCACCAGCTCCCGAGAGGGTCTAGCGGGGCGAGATGAGCAGTTCTTC
CDR3aa: CATSSREGLAGRDEQFF

d_gene: TRBD1
j_gene: TRBJ2-5
abundance: few
v_gene: TRBV11-2
CDR3nt: TGTGCCAGCAGCTTAGTTGGGGGACAGGGGATACAAGAGACCCAGTACTTC
CDR3aa: CASSLVGGQGIQETQYF

d_gene: .
j_gene: TRBJ2-7
abundance: many
v_gene: TRBV5-5
CDR3nt: TGTGCCAGCAGGCTCGTTTTTACCTACGAGCAGTACTTC
CDR3aa: CASRLVFTYEQYF

d_gene: TRBD1
j_gene: TRBJ2-1
abundance: many
v_gene: TRBV5-1
CDR3nt: TGCGCCAGCAGCTTGTCCGGACAGGGGGCGCCGGAGCAGTTCTTC
CDR3aa: CASSLSGQGAPEQFF

d_gene: TRBD1
j_gene: TRBJ2-2
abundance: .
v_gene: TRBV27
CDR3nt: TGTGCCAGCAGTTTATCGCGGCAGGGGGCCGAAGGGAACACCGGGGAGCTGTTTTTT
CDR3aa: CASSLSRQGAEGNTGELFF

d_gene: .
j_gene: TRBJ2-3
abundance: .
v_gene: TRBV10-3
CDR3nt: TGTGCCATCAGCCTCAGGACGGATACTAGCACAGATACGCAGTATTTT
CDR3aa: CAISLRTDTSTDTQYF